The present T cell receptor (beta chain) was sequenced within a study of blood T cell repertoires in COVID-19. At the level of the study: The United States, Italy and Spain provided the acute and convalescent COVID-19 samples.

How the authors handled the data: Amplification of reference gene primers provided the estimated nucleated cell counts. The method was immunoSEQ multiplex PCR; TCRdb's version includes in-frame clones alone and lacks a portion of them. The V and J calls and clone size come from that table; D and trimming were worked out from the DNA. The sample holds about 140,000 clones; about 80% are singletons and the top ten take around 2.9%. This clone was seen only a few times. The ends lost 6 bases at V and 2 bases at J; junction bases unmatched: 7. The CDR3 extends over 14 amino acids. Germline assignment: CDR1 KGHSH and CDR2 LQKENI. Recruits, aged roughly 18 to 100 years, lived in 20 to 30 US areas.

This TCR came from a woman aged 50 to 65 who had recovered from COVID-19. The specimen was PBMCs or T cells enriched from blood (not recorded which). The chain has TRBV18 and TRBJ2-7; 7 bases align to TRBD2. The CDR3 coding sequence is TGTGCCAGCTCCCCTAGCGGAACCCCCTACGAGCAGTACTTC. Protein product: CASSPSGTPYEQYF.